The entry that follows covers one TCR beta chain sequence. The antigen is not known. These data originate in a study of blood T cells in healthy people across ages. Study-wide findings and caveats: The long-lived group displayed more naive CD4+ cells, plus higher diversity, than the aged donors did.

A second PCR, run for about 7 to 11 cycles, used a sample-barcoded 5' primer plus a J-beta primer mix. One entry per CDR3 protein results from TCRdb running MiXCR on the 5' RACE reads. The sample consists of about 680,000 distinct CDR3 sequences, around 49% of them appearing once. The CDR3 has 12 amino acids. V shed 3 bases and J shed 8 bases, with 10 bases lying between them. CDR1 is SGHVS, CDR2 FQNEAQ, per germline. This receptor was obtained from a woman in her sixties or seventies in good health. The sequenced sample was blood. The J gene is TRBJ1-2, the V gene TRBV7-8, with D unresolved. This CDR3 reads CASSFAGDGYTF. CDR3 bases: TGTGCCAGCAGCTTCGCAGGTGACGGCTACACCTTC. Full variable domain (remainder filled in from reference TRBV7-8 and TRBJ1-2): GAGVSQSPRYKVAKRGQDVALRCDPISGHVSLFWYQQALGQGPEFLTYFQNEAQLDKSGLPSDRFFAERPEGSVSTLKIQRTQQEDSAVYLCASSFAGDGYTFGSGTRLTVV.